The entry that follows covers one T cell receptor (beta chain) sequence. The sample belongs to a study of cytomegalovirus exposure and HLA in healthy donors. Only in-frame clones appear in the TCRdb table, and some are missing; sequencing was by immunoSEQ multiplex PCR. The table shows about 110,000 clones, with approximately 89% occurring only once. Germline V lookup: CDR1 MNHNS, CDR2 SASEGT. The CDR3 consists of 16 residues. Trimming took off 4 bases at V and 4 bases at J, with 19 bases between the two ends. Sequencing input: PBMCs. The gene calls are TRBV6-1 and TRBJ1-2; unclear D gene. The TCR sequence derives from a woman aged 18-35 years in good health and CMV-seronegative. CDR3 residues: CASSVIGISGIYGYTF. The CDR3 DNA is TGTGCCAGCAGTGTAATAGGGATCTCCGGGATCTATGGCTACACCTTC.